A selection of T cell receptor beta chains follows, all from one sample in a study of spatial heterogeneity in lung cancer. TCRdb fed the 5' RACE reads into MiXCR, producing one record per CDR3 protein. The sample has just over 9,500 distinct CDR3 sequences, around 9.3% seen once; the top ten hold about 13%. The input for sequencing was lung tumor tissue, taken at surgery. The receptors derive from a female donor with early-stage non-small cell lung cancer. The conserved cysteine and the conserved F or W are not part of the CDR3 here. The D gene is left open where the match is weak.

TRBV6-5,TRBD2,ASSSGTSGGGPWETQY
TRBV30,.,AWSAQVYNEQF
TRBV7-2,.,ASSLGGPVSGNTIY
TRBV9,.,ASSVAGAHVFETQY
TRBV5-1,TRBD2,ASSLASGGAETQY
TRBV7-9,TRBD2,ASSYNQRGPFNEQF
TRBV29-1,.,SVVLTAYEQY
TRBV21-1,.,ASLFNGGHSYEQY
TRBV29-1,TRBD1,SVRQGRSYGYT
TRBV5-4,.,ASSLGGSYNSPLH
TRBV27,.,ASSLNLGAYEQY
TRBV6-5,.,ASISWTNYGYT
TRBV6-6,.,ATLRGEGAYNEQF
TRBV18,.,ASSPLDEQF
TRBV10-3,.,AISDWLADTDTQY
TRBV6-5,.,ASRAPGKDTQY
TRBV7-9,TRBD1,ASSFQGAEAF
TRBV28,TRBD1,ASFGTETYEQY
TRBV7-9,TRBD2,ASSLDSGGSYNEQF
TRBV3-1,.,ASSSGMWGSPLH
TRBV20-1,.,SARRGTGELF
TRBV12-3/TRBV12-4,TRBD2,ASSFGRGGVDTQY
TRBV28,.,ASAGGGLVTQY
TRBV11-2,.,ASSRGVGTDTQY
TRBV5-5,.,ASSLVGRQLPQPQH
TRBV28,.,ASSSEGRVAHEQY
TRBV3-1,.,ASSFKFKFYNEQF
TRBV4-1,.,ASSQAQPSSYNEQF
TRBV29-1,.,SVGQTSYNEQF
TRBV20-1,.,SWRRPTLKEGYT
TRBV25-1,TRBD1,ASSVGTGGKETQY
TRBV30,.,AWDIKNIQY
TRBV12-3/TRBV12-4,.,ASSLGGTSTETQY
TRBV5-1,.,ASSLDPRDGTGELF
TRBV28,TRBD1,ASSQGGTGNEQF
TRBV28,TRBD2,ASIHSGGTYEQY
TRBV20-1,.,SANTRQGGELF
TRBV10-3,.,ASLGGSAADTQY
TRBV7-2,.,ASSFRQQSTDTQY
TRBV28,.,ASMQYGGYT
TRBV4-2,.,ASSHTSGRTDTQY
TRBV5-6,TRBD1,ASSVRQGAWDTQY
TRBV20-1,.,SARDLVNEQF
TRBV12-3/TRBV12-4,TRBD1,TSSPKDRPFYGYT
TRBV7-9,TRBD2,ASSQSGLAGGGETQY
TRBV28,.,ASSQTGSSDTQY
TRBV5-1,.,ASSFGALTDTQY
TRBV28,.,ASSSQVPSGEQY
TRBV7-2,TRBD2,ASSPQGGGAYGDTQY
TRBV6-6,TRBD1,ASGSWTGATEAF
TRBV29-1,TRBD2,SVESSGEETQY
TRBV28,TRBD2,ASRGTSGLFPGANVLT
TRBV4-3,.,ASSHPTGSSNDEQF
TRBV7-3,.,ASSRLVGGELF
TRBV7-2,.,ASSLGLSEYNEQF